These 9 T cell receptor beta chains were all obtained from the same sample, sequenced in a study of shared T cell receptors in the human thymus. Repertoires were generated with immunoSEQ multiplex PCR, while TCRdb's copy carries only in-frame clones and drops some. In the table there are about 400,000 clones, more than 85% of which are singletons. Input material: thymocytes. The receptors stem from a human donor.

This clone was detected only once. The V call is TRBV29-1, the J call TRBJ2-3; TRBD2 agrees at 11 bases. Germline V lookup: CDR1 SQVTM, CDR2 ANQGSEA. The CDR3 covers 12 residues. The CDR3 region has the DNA TGCAGGGCCGGGACTAGCGGAGATACGCAGTATTTT. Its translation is CRAGTSGDTQYF.

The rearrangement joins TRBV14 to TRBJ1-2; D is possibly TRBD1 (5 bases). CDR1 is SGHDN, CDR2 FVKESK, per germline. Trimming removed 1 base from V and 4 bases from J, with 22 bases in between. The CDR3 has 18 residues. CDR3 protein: CASSQAHQGGSSGYGYTF. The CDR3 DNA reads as TGTGCCAGCAGCCAAGCCCACCAGGGCGGGTCCTCGGGCTATGGCTACACCTTC. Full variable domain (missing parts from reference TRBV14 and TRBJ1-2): EAGVTQFPSHSVIEKGQTVTLRCDPISGHDNLYWYRRVMGKEIKFLLHFVKESKQDESGMPNNRFLAERTGGTYSTLKVQPAELEDSGVYFCASSQAHQGGSSGYGYTFGSGTRLTVV.

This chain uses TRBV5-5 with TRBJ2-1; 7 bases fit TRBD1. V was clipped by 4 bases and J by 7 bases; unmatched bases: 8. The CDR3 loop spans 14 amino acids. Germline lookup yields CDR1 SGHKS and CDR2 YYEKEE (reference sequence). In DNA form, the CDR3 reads TGTGCCAGCAGCCCAAAAGACAGGGCTAATGAGCAGTTCTTC. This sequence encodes CASSPKDRANEQFF. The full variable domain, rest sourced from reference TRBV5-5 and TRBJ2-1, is DAGVTQSPTHLIKTRGQQVTLRCSPISGHKSVSWYQQVLGQGPQFIFQYYEKEERGRGNFPDRFSARQFPNYSSELNVNALLLGDSALYLCASSPKDRANEQFFGPGTRLTVL.

The CDR3 DNA sequence: TGTGCTAGTGGATACCACAGGGAACCCTACAATGAGCAGTTCTTC. This translates into CASGYHREPYNEQFF. The chain is built from TRBV12-5 and TRBJ2-1; TRBD1 might be the D (6 bases). The CDR3 extends over 15 amino acids. V lost 6 bases to trimming and J lost 2 bases, with 14 bases between them. Germline V gene data show CDR1 as LGHNT and CDR2 as FRNRAP.

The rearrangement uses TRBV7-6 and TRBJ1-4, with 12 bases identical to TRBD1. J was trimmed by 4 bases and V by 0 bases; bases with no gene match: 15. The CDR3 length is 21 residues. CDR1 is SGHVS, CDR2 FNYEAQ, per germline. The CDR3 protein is CASSLALNGAGQGAFNEKLFF. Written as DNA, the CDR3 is TGTGCCAGCAGCTTAGCGTTGAATGGTGCGGGACAGGGGGCTTTTAATGAAAAACTGTTTTTT. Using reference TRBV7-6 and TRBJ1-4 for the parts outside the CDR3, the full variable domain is GAGVSQSPRYKVTKRGQDVALRCDPISGHVSLYWYRQALGQGPEFLTYFNYEAQQDKSGLPNDRFSAERPEGSISTLTIQRTEQRDSAMYRCASSLALNGAGQGAFNEKLFFGSGTQLSVL.

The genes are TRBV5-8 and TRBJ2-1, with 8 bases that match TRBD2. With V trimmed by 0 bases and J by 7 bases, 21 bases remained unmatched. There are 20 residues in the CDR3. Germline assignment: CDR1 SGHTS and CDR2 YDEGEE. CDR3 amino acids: CASSLGGVALSSGGPNEQFF. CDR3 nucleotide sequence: TGTGCCAGCAGCTTGGGAGGGGTGGCACTCAGCTCGGGAGGGCCGAATGAGCAGTTCTTC.

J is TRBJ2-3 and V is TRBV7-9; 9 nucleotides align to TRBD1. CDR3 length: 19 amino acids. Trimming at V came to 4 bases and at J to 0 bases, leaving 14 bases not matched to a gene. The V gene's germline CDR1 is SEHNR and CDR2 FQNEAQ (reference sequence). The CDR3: CASSSRRGQGGTSTDTQYF. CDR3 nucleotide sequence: TGTGCCAGCAGCTCTCGGAGGGGACAGGGAGGAACCAGCACAGATACGCAGTATTTT.

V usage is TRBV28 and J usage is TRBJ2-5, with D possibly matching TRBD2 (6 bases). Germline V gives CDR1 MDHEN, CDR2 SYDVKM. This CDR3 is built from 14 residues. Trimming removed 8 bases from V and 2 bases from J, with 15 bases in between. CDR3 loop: CASGPWDWQETQYF. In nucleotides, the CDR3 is TGTGCCAGCGGTCCGTGGGACTGGCAAGAGACCCAGTACTTC.

The CDR3 DNA follows: TGTGCCAGCAGTCTGCTGGACAGGGCCCTAGGGGAGCCCCAGCATTTT. It translates to CASSLLDRALGEPQHF. The V call is TRBV28, the J call TRBJ1-5; 8 bases map to TRBD1. The CDR3 covers 16 residues. V gave up 5 bases and J gave up 8 bases; unmatched junction bases: 14. CDR1 and CDR2 from the germline V gene are MDHEN and SYDVKM.